The rows below give T cell receptor beta chains drawn from one sample of a study of OX40 agonist ivuxolimab in advanced cancers. Sequencing was performed with immunoSEQ multiplex PCR; in TCRdb, only in-frame clones are kept and a portion is missing. Of around 80,000 clones in the sample, 75% to 90% were seen once. The specimen was CD4+ or CD8+ T cells sorted from blood, collected in a trial of the OX40 agonist ivuxolimab. These receptors originate from an adult with an advanced solid tumor such as melanoma, head and neck, liver or kidney cancer. CDR3s include the opening cysteine and the closing phenylalanine or tryptophan. Fields, in order: D gene, J gene, clone size, V gene, CDR3 protein, CDR3 DNA. The D gene is left open where the match is weak. Some rows have no size entry. The others give once, few or many, or a class for an expanded clone.

. | TRBJ2-7 | . | TRBV5-1 | CASSLGRTRDEQYF | TGCGCCAGCAGCTTGGGAAGGACCAGGGACGAGCAGTACTTC
TRBD1 | TRBJ1-1 | . | TRBV28 | CASSSSGTGGTEAFF | TGTGCCAGCAGTTCGTCCGGGACAGGGGGTACTGAAGCTTTCTTT
TRBD2 | TRBJ2-1 | . | TRBV14 | CASSQVGSSGSNEQFF | TGTGCCAGCAGCCAAGTTGGGTCTAGCGGGAGCAATGAGCAGTTCTTC
. | TRBJ2-1 | . | TRBV25-1 | CASSELTPGYEQFF | TGTGCCAGCAGTGAATTGACCCCGGGATATGAGCAGTTCTTC
TRBD1 | TRBJ1-1 | . | TRBV6-6 | CASSLQQGMNTEAFF | TGTGCCAGCAGCCTCCAACAGGGGATGAACACTGAAGCTTTCTTT
TRBD2 | TRBJ2-7 | . | TRBV12-5 | CASGRGTSGTYEQYF | TGTGCTAGTGGGCGCGGGACTAGCGGTACCTACGAGCAGTACTTC
. | TRBJ1-2 | . | TRBV12-5 | CASGLGRGTAGYTF | TGTGCTAGTGGTTTGGGCCGGGGGACGGCGGGCTACACCTTC
. | TRBJ1-6 | . | TRBV18 | CASSPRDNSPLHF | TGTGCCAGCTCACCCAGGGATAATTCACCCCTCCACTTT
TRBD1 | TRBJ1-4 | . | TRBV20-1 | CSVPSQGGTFF | TGCAGTGTCCCCTCCCAGGGGGGTACGTTTTTT
TRBD2 | TRBJ2-2 | . | TRBV6-1 | CASSVGLANTGELFF | TGTGCCAGCAGTGTAGGACTAGCGAACACCGGGGAGCTGTTTTTT
. | TRBJ2-7 | . | TRBV6-1 | CASSEGLWEQYF | TGTGCCAGCAGTGAAGGGCTATGGGAGCAGTACTTC
TRBD1 | TRBJ2-3 | once | TRBV6-6 | CASADRGSSTDTQYF | TGTGCCAGCGCCGACAGGGGCTCTAGCACAGATACGCAGTATTTT
. | TRBJ2-1 | . | TRBV11-2 | CASSFGRGSSYNEQFF | TGTGCCAGCAGCTTCGGCCGGGGGAGCTCCTACAATGAGCAGTTCTTC
TRBD1 | TRBJ1-5 | . | TRBV7-2 | CASSFTGTAYSNQPQHF | TGTGCCAGCAGCTTTACCGGGACAGCTTATAGCAATCAGCCCCAGCATTTT
. | TRBJ1-5 | . | TRBV19 | CASSRQSLNSNQPQHF | TGTGCCAGTAGTAGACAGAGTTTAAATAGCAATCAGCCCCAGCATTTT
. | TRBJ2-5 | . | TRBV7-3 | CASSPRPPKETQYF | TGTGCCAGCAGCCCCCGACCACCAAAAGAGACCCAGTACTTC
TRBD1 | TRBJ1-2 | . | TRBV6-5 | CASSYPRTGDGYTF | TGTGCCAGCAGTTACCCCAGGACAGGGGATGGCTACACCTTC
. | TRBJ1-2 | . | TRBV2 | CASSERNYGYTF | TGTGCCAGCAGTGAAAGGAACTATGGCTACACCTTC
TRBD1 | TRBJ1-2 | . | TRBV29-1 | CSVDRTGGFDGYTF | TGCAGCGTTGACCGGACAGGGGGCTTTGATGGCTACACCTTC
. | TRBJ1-3 | . | TRBV7-2 | CAGKGLYSGNTIYF | TGTGCAGGGAAGGGGCTCTACTCTGGAAACACCATATATTTT
. | TRBJ1-5 | . | TRBV7-8 | CASSLDSNQPQHF | TGTGCCAGCAGCTTAGACAGCAATCAGCCCCAGCATTTT
. | TRBJ1-5 | . | TRBV6-1 | CASAGFQPQHF | TGTGCCAGCGCGGGGTTTCAGCCCCAGCATTTT
TRBD1 | TRBJ2-7 | . | TRBV5-6 | CASSLRGPLARQYF | TGTGCCAGCAGCTTAAGGGGGCCCTTGGCTAGGCAGTACTTC
. | TRBJ1-2 | . | TRBV18 | CASSPETGYGYTF | TGTGCCAGCTCACCAGAGACGGGCTATGGCTACACCTTC
TRBD2 | TRBJ2-1 | . | TRBV4-2 | CASSQEIMTSGSSYNEQFF | TGTGCCAGCAGCCAAGAGATAATGACTAGCGGGAGCTCCTACAATGAGCAGTTCTTC
. | TRBJ1-1 | once | TRBV5-4 | CASSLQGINTEAFF | TGTGCCAGCAGCTTGCAGGGGATCAACACTGAAGCTTTCTTT
. | TRBJ2-1 | . | TRBV5-6 | CASSLDRYNEQFF | TGTGCCAGCAGCTTGGATAGATACAATGAGCAGTTCTTC
. | TRBJ1-2 | . | TRBV11-2 | CASRIDSTYGYTF | TGTGCCAGCAGAATTGACAGCACCTATGGCTACACCTTC
TRBD2 | TRBJ2-1 | . | TRBV4-1 | CASSQGPVTSGRNEQFF | TGCGCCAGCAGCCAAGGACCGGTGACTAGCGGAAGGAATGAGCAGTTCTTC
. | TRBJ1-2 | . | TRBV28 | CASSWAGGYTF | TGTGCCAGCAGTTGGGCGGGGGGCTACACCTTC
. | TRBJ2-6 | . | TRBV5-1 | CASSATGANVLTF | TGCGCCAGCAGCGCAACTGGGGCCAACGTCCTGACTTTC
. | TRBJ1-6 | once | TRBV19 | CASSIRDYNSPLHF | TGTGCCAGTAGTATCAGGGATTATAATTCACCCCTCCACTTT
TRBD1 | TRBJ1-5 | once | TRBV28 | CASRPTGFQPQHF | TGTGCCAGCAGGCCGACAGGGTTTCAGCCCCAGCATTTT
. | TRBJ2-2 | . | TRBV6-1 | CASSEFWGHTGELFF | TGTGCCAGCAGTGAATTCTGGGGCCACACCGGGGAGCTGTTTTTT
. | TRBJ2-3 | . | TRBV11-2 | CASSFSEGDTQYF | TGTGCCAGCAGCTTCTCCGAGGGGGATACGCAGTATTTT
TRBD1 | TRBJ2-2 | . | TRBV5-1 | CASNYYRQGLHTGELFF | TGCGCCAGCAATTACTATAGACAGGGATTGCACACCGGGGAGCTGTTTTTT
TRBD1 | TRBJ2-2 | . | TRBV2 | CASRARTGHTGELFF | TGTGCCAGCAGAGCCCGGACAGGGCACACCGGGGAGCTGTTTTTT
TRBD2 | TRBJ2-3 | once | TRBV11-2 | CASSPAGRVKYF | TGTGCCAGCAGCCCCGCGGGGAGGGTCAAGTATTTT
TRBD1 | TRBJ2-7 | . | TRBV30 | CAWSPDRGLEQYF | TGTGCCTGGAGCCCGGACAGGGGGCTTGAGCAGTACTTC
. | TRBJ1-2 | . | TRBV27 | CASSLVANYGYTF | TGTGCCAGCAGTTTAGTGGCTAACTATGGCTACACCTTC
. | TRBJ1-5 | . | TRBV6-1 | CASRAGTLANQPQHF | TGTGCCAGCAGGGCCGGGACCCTAGCCAATCAGCCCCAGCATTTT